The following is a T cell receptor beta chain sequence with its context. Method: immunoSEQ multiplex PCR; TCRdb's copy keeps in-frame clones and lacks some. The data contain fewer than 550 clones, roughly 21% of them singletons. This sample is part of a study of tumour-infiltrating T cells in Burkitt lymphoma. Study details: This cohort included all epidemiological subtypes of Burkitt lymphoma.

The CDR3 loop spans 13 amino acids. The V end was cut by 3 bases, the J end by 7 bases, with 12 bases between. Germline CDR1 MDHEN, CDR2 SYDVKM. The sequencing input was tumor tissue. The TCR was taken from a human donor with Burkitt lymphoma. The chain links TRBV28 to TRBJ1-2; D possibly corresponds to TRBD1 (5 bases). The chain's CDR3 is CASSFWTTGGYTF. The DNA of the CDR3 is TGTGCCAGCAGTTTTTGGACAACTGGTGGCTACACCTTC.